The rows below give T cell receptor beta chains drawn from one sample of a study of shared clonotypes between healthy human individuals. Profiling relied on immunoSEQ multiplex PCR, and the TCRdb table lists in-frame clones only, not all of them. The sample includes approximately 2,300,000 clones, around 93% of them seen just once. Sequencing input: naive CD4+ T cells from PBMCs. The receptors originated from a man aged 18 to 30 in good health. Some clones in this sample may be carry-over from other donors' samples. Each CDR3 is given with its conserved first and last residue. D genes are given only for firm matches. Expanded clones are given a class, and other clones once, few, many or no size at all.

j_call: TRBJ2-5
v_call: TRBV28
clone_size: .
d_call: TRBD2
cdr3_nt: TGTGCCAGCAGTCCCGGGACTAGCGGGAGGGCCTGGGAGACCCAGTACTTC
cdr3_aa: CASSPGTSGRAWETQYF

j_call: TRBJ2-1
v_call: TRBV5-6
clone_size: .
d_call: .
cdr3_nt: TGTGCCAGCAGCACCCAGACTAGTTTTCATGAGCAGTTCTTC
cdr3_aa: CASSTQTSFHEQFF

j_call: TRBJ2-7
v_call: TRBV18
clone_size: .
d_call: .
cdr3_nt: TGTGCCAGCTCACCCGCCGGCAGCCGCTACGAGCAGTACTTC
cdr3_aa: CASSPAGSRYEQYF

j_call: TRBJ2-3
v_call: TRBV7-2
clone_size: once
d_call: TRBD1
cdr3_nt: TGTGCCAGCAGCTGGGGACAGGGTTGGAGCACAGATACGCAGTATTTT
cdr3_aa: CASSWGQGWSTDTQYF

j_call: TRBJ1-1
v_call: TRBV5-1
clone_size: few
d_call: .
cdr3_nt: TGCGCCAGCAGCTGGGACGGGAACACTGAAGCTTTCTTT
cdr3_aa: CASSWDGNTEAFF

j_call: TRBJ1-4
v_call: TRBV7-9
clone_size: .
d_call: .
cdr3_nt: TGTGCCAGCAGCCCCTTTGGGCGTAGCGAAAAACTGTTTTTT
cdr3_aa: CASSPFGRSEKLFF

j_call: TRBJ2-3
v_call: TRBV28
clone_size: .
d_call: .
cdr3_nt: TGTGCCAGCAGTTCCGGGTTTGGAGCGCCCGGCGCAGATACGCAGTATTTT
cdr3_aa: CASSSGFGAPGADTQYF

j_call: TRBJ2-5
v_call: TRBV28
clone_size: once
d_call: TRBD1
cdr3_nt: TGTGCCAGCAGTTTACGGGACAGGGGGCGGAAGACCCAGTACTTC
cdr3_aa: CASSLRDRGRKTQYF

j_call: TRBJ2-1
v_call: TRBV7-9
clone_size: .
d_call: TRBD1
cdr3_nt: TGTGCCAGCAGCTCCGGACAGGGAGGCGCGCAGTTCTTC
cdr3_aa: CASSSGQGGAQFF

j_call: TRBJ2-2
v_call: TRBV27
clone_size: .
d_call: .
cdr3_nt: TGTGCCAGCAGTTTATCTAGATGGGACACCGGGGAGCTGTTTTTT
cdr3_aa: CASSLSRWDTGELFF

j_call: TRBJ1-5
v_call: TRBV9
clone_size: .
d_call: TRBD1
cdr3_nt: TGTGCCAGCATAGCCAGGGGGAGCAATCAGCCCCAGCATTTT
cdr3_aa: CASIARGSNQPQHF

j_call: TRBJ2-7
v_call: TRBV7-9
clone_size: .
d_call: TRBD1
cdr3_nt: TGTGCCAGCAGCTACGAAACCGGGACAGGGACCCACGAGCAGTACTTC
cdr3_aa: CASSYETGTGTHEQYF

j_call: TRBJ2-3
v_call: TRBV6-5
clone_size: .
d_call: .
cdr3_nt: TGTGCCAGCAGCCAGGGTTCGTTATTGCGTACGCAGTATTTT
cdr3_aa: CASSQGSLLRTQYF

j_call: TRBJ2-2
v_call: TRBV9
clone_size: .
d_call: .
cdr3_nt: TGTGCCAGCAGCACTCCAATTAACACCGGGGAGCTGTTTTTT
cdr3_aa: CASSTPINTGELFF

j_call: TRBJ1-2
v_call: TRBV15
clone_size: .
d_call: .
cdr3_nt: TGTGCCACCAGCAGGACGGGATCGAATAACTATGGCTACACCTTC
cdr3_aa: CATSRTGSNNYGYTF

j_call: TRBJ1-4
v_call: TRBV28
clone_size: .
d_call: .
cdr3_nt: TGTGCCAGCAGTTTATTCGGCAGGGTTGCGGAAAAACTGTTTTTT
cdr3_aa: CASSLFGRVAEKLFF

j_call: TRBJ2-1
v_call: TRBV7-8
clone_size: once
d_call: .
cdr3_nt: TGTGCCAGCAGCTACGCGCCCCGGGGAAGCTCCTACAATGAGCAGTTCTTC
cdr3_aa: CASSYAPRGSSYNEQFF

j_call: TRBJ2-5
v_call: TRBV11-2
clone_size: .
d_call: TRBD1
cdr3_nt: TGTGCCAGCAGCTTACCAGGGGGCCGGCAAGAGACCCAGTACTTC
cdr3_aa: CASSLPGGRQETQYF

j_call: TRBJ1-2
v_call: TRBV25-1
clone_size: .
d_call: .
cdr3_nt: TGTGCCAGCAGTGACGCCCCCGGGTCGGGGGACGGAACCTATGGCTACACCTTC
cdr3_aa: CASSDAPGSGDGTYGYTF

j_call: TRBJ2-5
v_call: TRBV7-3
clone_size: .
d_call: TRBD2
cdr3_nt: TGTGCCAGCAGCTCCTCTAGCGGGAGGCCGGAGACCCAGTACTTC
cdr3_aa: CASSSSSGRPETQYF

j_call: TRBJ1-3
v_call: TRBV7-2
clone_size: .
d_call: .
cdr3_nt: TGTGCCAGCAGGAAACCGGGCTCTGGAAACACCATATATTTT
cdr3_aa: CASRKPGSGNTIYF

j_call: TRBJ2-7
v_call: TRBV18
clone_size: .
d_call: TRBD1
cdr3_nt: TGTGCCAGCTCATCCGCCTGGACAGGAGCCTACGAGCAGTACTTC
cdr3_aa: CASSSAWTGAYEQYF

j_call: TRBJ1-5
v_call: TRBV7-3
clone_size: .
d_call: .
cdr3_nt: TGTGCCAGCAGCCCGACCACAGTCGGTTTAGGTCAGCCCCAGCATTTT
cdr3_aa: CASSPTTVGLGQPQHF

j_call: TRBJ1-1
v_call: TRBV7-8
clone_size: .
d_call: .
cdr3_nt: TGTGCCAGCAGCGTCGACAGAAACACTGAAGCTTTCTTT
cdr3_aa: CASSVDRNTEAFF

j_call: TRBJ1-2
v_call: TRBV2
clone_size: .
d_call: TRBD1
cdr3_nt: TGTGCCAGCAGCGAAACAGGGGTGGGTGGCTACACCTTC
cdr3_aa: CASSETGVGGYTF

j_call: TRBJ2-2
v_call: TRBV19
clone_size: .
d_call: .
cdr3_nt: TGTGCCAGCTCAAACGGACCCTTGAACACCGGGGAGCTGTTTTTT
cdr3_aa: CASSNGPLNTGELFF

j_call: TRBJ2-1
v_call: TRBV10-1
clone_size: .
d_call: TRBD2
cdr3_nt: TGCGCCAGCAGTGGAGGAGGCGGGAGGTGGTACAATGAGCAGTTCTTC
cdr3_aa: CASSGGGGRWYNEQFF

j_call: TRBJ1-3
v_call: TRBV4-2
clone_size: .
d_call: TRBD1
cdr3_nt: TGTGCCAGCAGCCAAGTTTATTCGAAAGGACAGGGTTTCGGGGACACCATATATTTT
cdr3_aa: CASSQVYSKGQGFGDTIYF

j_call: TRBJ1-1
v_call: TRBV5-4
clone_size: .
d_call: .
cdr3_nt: TGTGCCAGCAGCCCAGAACAGGTGGCCCTCTCTGAAGCTTTCTTT
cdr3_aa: CASSPEQVALSEAFF

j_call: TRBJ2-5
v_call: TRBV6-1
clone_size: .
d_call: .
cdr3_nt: TGTGCCAGCAGTTTGGTGGGGTTGGGTTACTCCCAGTACTTC
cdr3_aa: CASSLVGLGYSQYF

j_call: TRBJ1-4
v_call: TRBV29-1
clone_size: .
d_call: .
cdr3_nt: TGCAGCGTCAACCTCGGGGGGAGTGGTAATGAAAAACTGTTTTTT
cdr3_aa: CSVNLGGSGNEKLFF

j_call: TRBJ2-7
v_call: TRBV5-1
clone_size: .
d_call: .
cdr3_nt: TGCGCCAGCAGCCCCGGGGAAGCCCCCTACGAGCAGTACTTC
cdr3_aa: CASSPGEAPYEQYF

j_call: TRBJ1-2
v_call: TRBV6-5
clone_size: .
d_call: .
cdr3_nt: TGTGCCAGCAGTCGGGACGGGACCTATGGCTACACCTTC
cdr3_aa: CASSRDGTYGYTF

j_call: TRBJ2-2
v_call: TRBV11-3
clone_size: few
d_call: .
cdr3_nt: TGTGCCAGCAGCTTCAGTGGGAGCTCCGGGGAGCTGTTTTTT
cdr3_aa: CASSFSGSSGELFF

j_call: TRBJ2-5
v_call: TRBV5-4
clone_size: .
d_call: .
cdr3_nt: TGTGCCAGCAGCCTGGCGTCGGGGGTGGAGACCCAGTACTTC
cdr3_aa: CASSLASGVETQYF

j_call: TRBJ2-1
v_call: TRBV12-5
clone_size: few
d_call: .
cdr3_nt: TGTGCTAGTGGTTTGGAGCCAGGCGGTTCGTTCTTC
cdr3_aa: CASGLEPGGSFF

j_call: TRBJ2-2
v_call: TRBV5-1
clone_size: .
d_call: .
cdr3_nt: TGCGCCAGCAGCCGACTACAGGAGGTAGGGGATACCGGGGAGCTGTTTTTT
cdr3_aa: CASSRLQEVGDTGELFF

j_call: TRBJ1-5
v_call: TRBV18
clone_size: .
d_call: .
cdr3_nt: TGTGCCAGCTCACCACCGTTCGGGCTGAGCAATCAGCCCCAGCATTTT
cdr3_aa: CASSPPFGLSNQPQHF

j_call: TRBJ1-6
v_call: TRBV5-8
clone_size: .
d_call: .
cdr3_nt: TGTGCCAGCAGGGGCCTTGGGGCCGGATCACCCCTCCACTTT
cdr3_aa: CASRGLGAGSPLHF

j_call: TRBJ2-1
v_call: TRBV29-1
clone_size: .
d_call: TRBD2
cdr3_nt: TGCAGCGGGACGGGACTAGCGGCCTACAATGAGCAGTTCTTC
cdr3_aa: CSGTGLAAYNEQFF

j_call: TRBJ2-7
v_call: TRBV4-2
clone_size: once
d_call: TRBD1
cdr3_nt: TGTGCCAGCAGCCACGCGGATGGGGACAGGGGGCACGAGCAGTACTTC
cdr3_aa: CASSHADGDRGHEQYF

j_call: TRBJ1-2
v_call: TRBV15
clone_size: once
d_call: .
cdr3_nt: TGTGCCACCAGCAGAGGGGAGGGGGGGACTAACTATGGCTACACCTTC
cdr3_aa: CATSRGEGGTNYGYTF

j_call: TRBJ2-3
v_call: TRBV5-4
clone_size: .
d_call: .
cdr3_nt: TGTGCCAGCAGTTCCGGGACTCAAAGCACAGATACGCAGTATTTT
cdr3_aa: CASSSGTQSTDTQYF

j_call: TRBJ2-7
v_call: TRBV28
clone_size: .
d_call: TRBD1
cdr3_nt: TGTGCCAGCAGTCCCATCCTCAGGACAGGGCTCCCGTACGAGCAGTACTTC
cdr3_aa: CASSPILRTGLPYEQYF

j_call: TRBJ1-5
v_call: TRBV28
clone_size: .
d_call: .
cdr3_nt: TGTGCCAGCAGCCCCGCGGGGGGTAATCAGCCCCAGCATTTT
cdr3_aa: CASSPAGGNQPQHF

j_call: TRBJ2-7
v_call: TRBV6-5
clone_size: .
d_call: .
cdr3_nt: TGTGCCAGCACCTTTTCCGACTCCGCCGAGCAGTACTTC
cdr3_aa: CASTFSDSAEQYF

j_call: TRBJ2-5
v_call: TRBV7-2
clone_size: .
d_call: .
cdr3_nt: TGTGCCAGCAGCCCGCGGGTACAAGAGACCCAGTACTTC
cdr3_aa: CASSPRVQETQYF

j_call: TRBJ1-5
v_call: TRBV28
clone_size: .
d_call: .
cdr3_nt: TGTGCCAGCAGGACTTCAGGACAGCCCCAGCATTTT
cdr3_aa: CASRTSGQPQHF